The rows below give T cell receptor beta chains drawn from one sample of a study of Ad26.COV2.S vaccination and SARS-CoV-2 variants. The repertoire was sequenced with immunoSEQ multiplex PCR; TCRdb's copy has only in-frame clones and lacks some. The repertoire holds 200,000 to 250,000 clones, with 88% as singletons. Here the sequenced sample was peripheral blood, taken in a trial of Ad26.COV2.S vaccine versus placebo. These receptors came from a person aged 18-65 years who received the Ad26.COV2.S COVID-19 vaccine or a placebo. CDR3s include the opening cysteine and the closing phenylalanine or tryptophan. D genes are given only for firm matches. Size tells how often a clone was seen (once, few, many) or the class of an expanded clone, and some rows leave it out.

CDR3aa,CDR3nt,d_gene,v_gene,abundance,j_gene
CASSPEVTGELFF,TGTGCCAGCTCACCGGAGGTCACCGGGGAGCTGTTTTTT,NA,TRBV18,NA,TRBJ2-2
CASSLTPTGRGTEAFF,TGTGCCAGCAGCCTCACCCCCACCGGGAGAGGCACTGAAGCTTTCTTT,NA,TRBV7-2,NA,TRBJ1-1
CATSRAGGPYEQYF,TGTGCCACCAGCAGAGCGGGAGGCCCCTACGAGCAGTACTTC,TRBD2,TRBV15,once,TRBJ2-7
CASSTPRLAGGPNEQFF,TGTGCCAGTAGTACACCCCGACTAGCGGGGGGGCCCAATGAGCAGTTCTTC,TRBD2,TRBV19,NA,TRBJ2-1
CACHRGTGELFF,TGTGCCTGTCACAGGGGCACCGGGGAGCTGTTTTTT,TRBD1,TRBV30,NA,TRBJ2-2
CASPSEREGIGYEQYF,TGTGCCAGCCCCTCGGAGAGGGAGGGGATAGGCTACGAGCAGTACTTC,TRBD2,TRBV27,NA,TRBJ2-7
CASSPGLGGTGELFF,TGTGCCAGCAGCCCAGGACTCGGGGGTACCGGGGAGCTGTTTTTT,NA,TRBV7-9,few,TRBJ2-2
CASSQRVLGQGYNEQFF,TGCGCCAGCAGCCAACGGGTTTTGGGACAGGGGTACAATGAGCAGTTCTTC,TRBD1,TRBV4-3,once,TRBJ2-1
CASSEGPYYGNQPQHF,TGTGCCAGCAGTGAGGGACCTTACTATGGCAATCAGCCCCAGCATTTT,NA,TRBV6-1,few,TRBJ1-5
CASSYSEAGVSDTQYF,TGTGCCAGCAGTTACTCGGAGGCGGGAGTATCAGATACGCAGTATTTT,TRBD2,TRBV6-5,NA,TRBJ2-3
CASSQGSRDEQYF,TGTGCCAGCAGCCAAGGGTCGCGCGACGAGCAGTACTTC,NA,TRBV3-1/TRBV3-2,few,TRBJ2-7
CSVVGTGAKNIQYF,TGCAGCGTTGTCGGAACAGGGGCGAAAAACATTCAGTACTTC,TRBD1,TRBV29-1,NA,TRBJ2-4
CAWRGEGANVLTF,TGTGCCTGGCGGGGGGAAGGGGCCAACGTCCTGACTTTC,TRBD2,TRBV30,NA,TRBJ2-6
CASSSLQGAGETQYF,TGTGCCAGTAGTTCCCTACAGGGGGCCGGGGAGACCCAGTACTTC,TRBD1,TRBV19,NA,TRBJ2-5
CASSLTSGPQETQYF,TGTGCCAGCAGCTTGACTAGCGGGCCACAAGAGACCCAGTACTTC,TRBD2,TRBV7-9,NA,TRBJ2-5